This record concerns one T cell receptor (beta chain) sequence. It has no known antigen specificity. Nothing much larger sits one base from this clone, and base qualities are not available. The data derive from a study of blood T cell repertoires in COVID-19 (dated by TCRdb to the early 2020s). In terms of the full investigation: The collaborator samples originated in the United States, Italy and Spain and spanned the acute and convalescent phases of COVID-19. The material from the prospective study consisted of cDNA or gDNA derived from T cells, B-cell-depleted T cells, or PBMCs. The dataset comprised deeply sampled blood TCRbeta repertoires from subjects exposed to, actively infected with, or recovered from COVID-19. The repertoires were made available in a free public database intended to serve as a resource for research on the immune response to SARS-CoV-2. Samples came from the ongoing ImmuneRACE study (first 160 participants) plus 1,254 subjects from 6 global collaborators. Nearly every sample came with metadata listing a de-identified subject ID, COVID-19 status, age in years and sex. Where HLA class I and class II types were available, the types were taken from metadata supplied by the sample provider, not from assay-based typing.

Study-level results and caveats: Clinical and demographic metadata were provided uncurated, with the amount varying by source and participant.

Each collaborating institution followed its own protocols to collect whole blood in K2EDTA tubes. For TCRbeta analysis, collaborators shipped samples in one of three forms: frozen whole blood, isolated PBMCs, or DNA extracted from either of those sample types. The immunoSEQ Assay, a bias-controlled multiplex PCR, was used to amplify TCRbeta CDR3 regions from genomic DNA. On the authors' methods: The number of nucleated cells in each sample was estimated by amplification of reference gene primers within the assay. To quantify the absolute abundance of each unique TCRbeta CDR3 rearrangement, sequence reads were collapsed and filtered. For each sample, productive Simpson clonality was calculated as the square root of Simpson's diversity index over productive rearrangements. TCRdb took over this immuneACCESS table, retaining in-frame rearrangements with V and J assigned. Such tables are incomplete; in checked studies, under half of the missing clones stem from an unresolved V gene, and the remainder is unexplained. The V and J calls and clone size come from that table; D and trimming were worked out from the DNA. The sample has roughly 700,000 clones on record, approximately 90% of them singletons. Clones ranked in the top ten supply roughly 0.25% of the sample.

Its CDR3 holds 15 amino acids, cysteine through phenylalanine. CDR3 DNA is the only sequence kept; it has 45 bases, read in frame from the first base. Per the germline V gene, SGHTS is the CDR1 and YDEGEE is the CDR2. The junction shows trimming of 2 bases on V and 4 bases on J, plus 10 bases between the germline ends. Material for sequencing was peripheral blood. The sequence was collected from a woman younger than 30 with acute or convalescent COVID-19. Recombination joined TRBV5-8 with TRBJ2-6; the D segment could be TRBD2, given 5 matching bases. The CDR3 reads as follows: CASSFEGAGANVLTF. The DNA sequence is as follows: TGTGCCAGCAGCTTTGAGGGAGCGGGGGCCAACGTCCTGACTTTC.